This passage covers 2 T cell receptor beta chains from one sample sequenced in a study of shared clonotypes between healthy human individuals. Here immunoSEQ multiplex PCR was the method, and the copy in TCRdb shows in-frame clones only, minus some. The sample records 2.5 million or so clones, around nine tenths being singletons. The sequenced material came from naive CD4+ T cells sorted from blood. The subset was: CD45RA+ positively selected. These receptors originate from a young man in good health.

The rearrangement joins TRBV7-2 to TRBJ2-1; 7 positions agree with TRBD2. The CDR3 has 15 amino acids. With 1 base clipped from V and 8 bases from J, the junction kept 8 bases outside the gene matches. Germline loops: CDR1 SGHTA, CDR2 FQGNSA. CDR3 bases: TGTGCCAGCAGCTTAGGTGGGAGGGCCGGAGATGAGCAGTTCTTC. It is translated as CASSLGGRAGDEQFF.

The rearrangement joins TRBV11-2 to TRBJ1-6; D not certain. V lost 1 base to trimming and J lost 6 bases, with 16 bases between them. CDR3 size: 17 residues. Germline V lookup: CDR1 SGHAT, CDR2 FQNNGV. The CDR3, as DNA: TGTGCCAGCAGCTTAGGAACCTGGGCTCAAGCTAATTCACCCCTCCACTTT. This translates into CASSLGTWAQANSPLHF.